These 8 T cell receptor beta chains were sequenced from one sample in a study of T cell clonality in common variable immunodeficiency. Profiled with immunoSEQ multiplex PCR; TCRdb holds only in-frame clones, not every one. The sample shows some 30,000 clones, none of them appearing just once. Sequenced material: peripheral blood mononuclear cells. The receptors derive from a person aged 18-70 years in good health.

This clone occurred many times. The read comes to an end 3 residues before the CDR3 does, leaving the germline J gene to fill in the end. This chain uses TRBV5-1 with TRBJ2-2; 9 bases line up with TRBD1. V lost 4 bases, J lost 1 base, and 2 bases stayed unmatched. Germline loops: CDR1 SGHRS, CDR2 YFSETQ. This CDR3 region has 15 residues. The CDR3 here is CASSRDRVNTGELFF. The sequenced CDR3 bases are TGCGCCAGCAGCCGGGACAGGGTGAACACCGGGGAG.

This clone showed up many times. Read coverage stops 3 residues before the CDR3 terminus; the germline J gene supplies the remainder. The chain links TRBV20-1 to TRBJ1-1, with TRBD1 matching over 7 bases. CDR3 length: 16 residues. CDR1 and CDR2 from the germline V gene are DFQATT and SNEGSKA (reference sequence). Unmatched junction bases numbered 13, after V lost 3 bases and J lost 3 bases. Incomplete CDR3 DNA: TGCAGTGCTAGTCCACCGACAGGGACGGTGGACACTGAA. Its protein is CSASPPTGTVDTE. The whole CDR3 reads CSASPPTGTVDTEAFF.

This clone occurred many times. The read finishes 3 residues shy of the CDR3 end, and the germline J gene is used to complete it. Other DNA sequences in this sample translate to the same CDR3. The V call is TRBV30, the J call TRBJ1-1, with TRBD1 identical over 8 bases. CDR3 size: 14 residues. Germline V gene sequence: CDR1 GTSNPN, CDR2 SVGIG (reference sequence). V shed 4 bases, J shed 1 base, and the junction held 5 bases outside the gene matches. This CDR3 is CAWTGGTGNTEAFF. The covered CDR3 bases are TGTGCCTGGACCGGAGGGACAGGGAACACTGAA.

This clone appeared many times. The read gets to within 3 residues of the CDR3 end, and the germline J gene fills in the rest. The rearrangement links TRBV7-8 to TRBJ2-3; TRBD2 matches 8 bases. The V and J ends lost 2 bases and 4 bases, in that order; junction bases with no gene match: 8. This CDR3 has 16 amino acids. Looked up from germline, CDR1 is SGHVS and CDR2 is FQNEAQ. CDR3 region: CASSLNPSGSADTQYF. The CDR3 bases that were read are TGTGCCAGCAGCTTAAACCCCAGCGGGAGCGCAGATACG.

There are many counts of this clone. The junction shows a germline mismatch at one end, possibly a read error. Sequencing ends 3 residues short of the CDR3 end; the germline J gene provides the rest. This rearrangement joins TRBV7-9 to TRBJ1-1; TRBD1 aligns across 7 bases. Germline V gene sequence: CDR1 SEHNR, CDR2 FQNEAQ (reference sequence). This CDR3 comprises 14 residues. Partial CDR3 DNA: TGTGCCAGCAGCCTAGCGACAGGGATGACTGAA. Amino acids: CASSLATGMTE. The entire CDR3 reads CASSLATGMTEAFF.

This clone was counted ten times or more. The covered CDR3 bases are TGCGCCAGCAGCTTGGGACAGGGGGGAAACATT. Encoded protein: CASSLGQGGNI. The entire CDR3 protein reads CASSLGQGGNIQYF. The chain uses TRBV5-1 and TRBJ2-4; 9 nucleotides match TRBD1. The CDR3 end lies 3 residues beyond the end of the read and is filled in from the germline J gene. The CDR3 is 14 amino acids. Germline CDR1 reads SGHRS; CDR2 reads YFSETQ. The ends lost 0 bases at V and 6 bases at J; junction bases unmatched: 1.

This clone was detected many times. Read coverage stops 3 residues before the CDR3 terminus; the germline J gene supplies the remainder. The rearrangement joins TRBV7-3 to TRBJ1-1, with D perhaps matching TRBD1 (5 bases). The germline V gene encodes CDR1 SGHTA and CDR2 FQGTGA. This CDR3 has 14 amino acids. The V gene lost 5 bases and the J gene lost 1 base, with 11 bases spanning the gap. The covered CDR3 bases are TGTGCCAGCAGCCTAGGACACGAGAACACTGAA. Its translation: CASSLGHENTE. The whole CDR3 region reads CASSLGHENTEAFF.

A note on this clone: Read data end 3 residues before the CDR3 end; the end is taken from the germline J gene. The gene calls are TRBV5-3 and TRBJ2-7; maybe TRBD2 (6 bases). TRBV5-3 is designated an ORF whose function remains uncertain. There are 15 residues in the CDR3. V lost 1 base, J lost 0 bases, and 11 bases lay in between. CDR3 DNA, as far as it was read: TGTGCCAGAAGCTTGCCGCGGGATTACTCCTACGAG. Protein: CARSLPRDYSYE. The CDR3, in full, reads CARSLPRDYSYEQYF.